This T cell receptor beta chain was identified during a study of blood T cell repertoires in COVID-19. Comment on this clone: A read error may produce the germline difference seen at one junction end.

Profiling relied on immunoSEQ multiplex PCR, and the TCRdb table lists in-frame clones only, not all of them. The table has tens of thousands of clones, about 76% seen once. The source of this sequence is a man aged 65 to 79 with COVID-19, enrolled during active disease. The sample was peripheral blood.

The chain's CDR3 is CSASLGTGIF. CDR3 sequence (DNA): TGCAGTGCTAGTTTAGGGACAGGGATCTTT. This chain connects TRBV20-1 to TRBJ1-6, with 9 bases that match TRBD1. Germline V CDR1 and CDR2: DFQATT, SNEGSKA (reference sequence). This CDR3 has 10 amino acids.